The 4 T cell receptor beta chains in this list originate from one sample, sequenced in a study of beta chain features in type 1 diabetes. Study-level results: Among patients with Type 1 diabetes, TCRB CDR3s were moderately but significantly shorter in every one of the four CD4+ subsets.

TCRB transcripts that were expressed got sequenced, as all of the isolated RNA had been reverse transcribed. TCRdb keeps only in-frame clones here, not all; method: immunoSEQ multiplex PCR. The table includes 120,000 to 150,000 clones, about 13% detected once. The antigens for these receptors are not known. The sample comprised central memory CD4+ T cells from blood. These receptor sequences come from a man between 18 and 29 years old with type 1 diabetes.

This clone was picked up a small number of times. V and J are TRBV5-1 and TRBJ2-2; TRBD1 is a possible D gene (5 bases). V lost 6 bases and J 0 bases, leaving 12 bases between the germline ends. This CDR3 comprises 15 residues. Germline loops: CDR1 SGHRS, CDR2 YFSETQ. The CDR3 sequence: CASTDIPANTGELFF. In nucleotides, the CDR3 is TGCGCCAGCACGGACATCCCTGCGAACACCGGGGAGCTGTTTTTT.

The chain is built from TRBV30 and TRBJ1-3; D not resolved. The ends were cut back, 2 bases at V and 0 bases at J, with 2 bases in the middle. CDR3 length equals 12 residues. CDR1 and CDR2 (germline): GTSNPN, SVGIG (reference sequence). As DNA, the CDR3 is TGTGCCTGGAGTTACTCTGGAAACACCATATATTTT. Translating gives CAWSYSGNTIYF.

This clone was counted at least ten times. The V gene is TRBV29-1, the J gene TRBJ2-3; TRBD1 matches 7 bases. V shed 5 bases, J shed 4 bases, and the junction held 6 bases outside the gene matches. The CDR3 sequence is 13 residues long. Germline V gene lookup returns CDR1 SQVTM and CDR2 ANQGSEA. In nucleotides, the CDR3 is TGCAGCGTTAACCGACAGGGCGCAGATACGCAGTATTTT. Amino acids: CSVNRQGADTQYF.

On this clone: A far larger clone differs by one base, so this is likely a read error. At the DNA level, this CDR3 is encoded by other sequences in the same sample as well. V gene TRBV7-3 combines with J gene TRBJ2-1; 7 bases line up with TRBD2. The ends lost 5 bases at V and 2 bases at J; junction bases unmatched: 3. Germline CDR1 and CDR2: SGHTA and FQGTGA. This CDR3 region has 14 residues. The CDR3 DNA follows: TGTGCCAGCAGCCCCGGACTAGCCTACAATGAGCAGTTCTTC. Translation: CASSPGLAYNEQFF.